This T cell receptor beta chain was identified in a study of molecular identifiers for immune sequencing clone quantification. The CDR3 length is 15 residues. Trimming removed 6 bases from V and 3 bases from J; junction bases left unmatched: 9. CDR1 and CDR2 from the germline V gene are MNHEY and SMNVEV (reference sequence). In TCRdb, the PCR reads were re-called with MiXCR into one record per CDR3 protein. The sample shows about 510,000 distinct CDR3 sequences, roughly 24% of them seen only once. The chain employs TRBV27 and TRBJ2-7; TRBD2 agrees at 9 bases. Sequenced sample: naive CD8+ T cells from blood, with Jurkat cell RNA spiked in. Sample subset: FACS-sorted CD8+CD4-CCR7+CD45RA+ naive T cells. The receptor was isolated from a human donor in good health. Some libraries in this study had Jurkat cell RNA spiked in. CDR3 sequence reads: CASRTSGGTYYEQYF. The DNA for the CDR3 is TGTGCCAGCAGAACAAGCGGGGGGACCTACTACGAGCAGTACTTC.